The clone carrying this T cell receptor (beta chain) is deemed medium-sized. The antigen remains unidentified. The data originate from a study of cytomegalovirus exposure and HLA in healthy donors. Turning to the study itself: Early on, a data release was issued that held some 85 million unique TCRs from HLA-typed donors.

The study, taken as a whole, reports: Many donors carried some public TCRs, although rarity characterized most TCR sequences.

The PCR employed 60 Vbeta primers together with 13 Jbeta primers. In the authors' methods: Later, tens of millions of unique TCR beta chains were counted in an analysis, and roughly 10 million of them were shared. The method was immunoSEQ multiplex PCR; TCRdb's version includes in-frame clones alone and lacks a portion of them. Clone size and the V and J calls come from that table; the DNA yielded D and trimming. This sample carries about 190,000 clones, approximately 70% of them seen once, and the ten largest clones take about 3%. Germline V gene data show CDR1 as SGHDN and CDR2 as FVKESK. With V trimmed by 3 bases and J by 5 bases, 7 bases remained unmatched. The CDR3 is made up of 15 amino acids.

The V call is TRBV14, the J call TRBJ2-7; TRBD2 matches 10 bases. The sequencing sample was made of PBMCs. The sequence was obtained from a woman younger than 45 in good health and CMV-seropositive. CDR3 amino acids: CASSHLAGAGDEQYF. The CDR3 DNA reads TGTGCCAGCAGCCACCTAGCGGGAGCAGGGGACGAGCAGTACTTC.